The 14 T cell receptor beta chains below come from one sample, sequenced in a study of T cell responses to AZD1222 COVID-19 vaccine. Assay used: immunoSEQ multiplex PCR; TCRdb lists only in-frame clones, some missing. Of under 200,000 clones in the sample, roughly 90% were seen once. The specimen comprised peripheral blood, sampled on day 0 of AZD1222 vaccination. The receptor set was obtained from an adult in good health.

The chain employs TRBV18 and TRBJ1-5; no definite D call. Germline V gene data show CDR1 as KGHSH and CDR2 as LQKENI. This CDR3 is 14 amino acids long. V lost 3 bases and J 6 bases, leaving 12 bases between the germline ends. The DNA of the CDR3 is TGTGCCAGCTCACCGTGGCAGGAGGGTCAGCCCCAGCATTTT. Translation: CASSPWQEGQPQHF. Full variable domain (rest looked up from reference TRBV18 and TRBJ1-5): NAGVMQNPRHLVRRRGQEARLRCSPMKGHSHVYWYRQLPEEGLKFMVYLQKENIIDESGMPKERFSAEFPKEGPSILRIQQVVRGDSAAYFCASSPWQEGQPQHFGDGTRLSIL.

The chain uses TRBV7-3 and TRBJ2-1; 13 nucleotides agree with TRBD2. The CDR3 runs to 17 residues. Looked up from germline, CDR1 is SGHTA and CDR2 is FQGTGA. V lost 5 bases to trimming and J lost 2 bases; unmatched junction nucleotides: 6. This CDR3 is CASSPQGTSGAYNEQFF. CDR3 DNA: TGTGCCAGCAGCCCGCAAGGGACTAGCGGGGCCTACAATGAGCAGTTCTTC.

CDR3 region: CASSHIQGSSGANVLTF. The CDR3 bases are TGTGCCAGCTCTCACATACAGGGGAGCTCTGGGGCCAACGTCCTGACTTTC. The V gene is TRBV18, the J gene TRBJ2-6, with 7 nucleotides matching TRBD1. Germline assignment: CDR1 KGHSH and CDR2 LQKENI. J gave up 0 bases and V 6 bases, and 8 bases lay outside the gene matches. CDR3 size: 17 residues.

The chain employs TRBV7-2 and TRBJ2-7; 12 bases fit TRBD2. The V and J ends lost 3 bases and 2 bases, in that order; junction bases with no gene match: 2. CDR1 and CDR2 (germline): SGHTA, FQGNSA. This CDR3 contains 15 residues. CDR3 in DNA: TGTGCCAGCAGCTTGACTAGCGGGGGCGCCTACGAGCAGTACTTC. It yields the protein CASSLTSGGAYEQYF.

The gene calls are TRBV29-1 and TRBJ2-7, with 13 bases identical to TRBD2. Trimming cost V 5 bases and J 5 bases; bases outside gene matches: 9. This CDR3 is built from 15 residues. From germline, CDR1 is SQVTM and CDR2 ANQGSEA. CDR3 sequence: CSVSTSGRRGHEQYF. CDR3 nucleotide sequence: TGCAGCGTTTCGACTAGCGGGAGGAGAGGGCACGAGCAGTACTTC.

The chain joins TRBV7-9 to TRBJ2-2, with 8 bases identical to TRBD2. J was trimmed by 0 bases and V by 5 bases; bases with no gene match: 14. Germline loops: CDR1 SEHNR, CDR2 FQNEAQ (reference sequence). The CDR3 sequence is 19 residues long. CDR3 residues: CASSPGGPLAGSNTGELFF. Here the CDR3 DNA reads TGTGCCAGCAGCCCGGGGGGGCCCCTAGCGGGTTCGAACACCGGGGAGCTGTTTTTT. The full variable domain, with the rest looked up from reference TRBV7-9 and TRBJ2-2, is DTGVSQNPRHKITKRGQNVTFRCDPISEHNRLYWYRQTLGQGPEFLTYFQNEAQLEKSRLLSDRFSAERPKGSFSTLEIQRTEQGDSAMYLCASSPGGPLAGSNTGELFFGEGSRLTVL.

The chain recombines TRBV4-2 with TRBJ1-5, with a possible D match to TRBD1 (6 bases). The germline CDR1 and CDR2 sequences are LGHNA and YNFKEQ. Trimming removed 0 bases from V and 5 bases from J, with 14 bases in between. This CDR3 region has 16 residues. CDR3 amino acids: CASSQDRDRSYQPQHF. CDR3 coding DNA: TGTGCCAGCAGCCAAGATAGAGACAGGAGCTATCAGCCCCAGCATTTT.

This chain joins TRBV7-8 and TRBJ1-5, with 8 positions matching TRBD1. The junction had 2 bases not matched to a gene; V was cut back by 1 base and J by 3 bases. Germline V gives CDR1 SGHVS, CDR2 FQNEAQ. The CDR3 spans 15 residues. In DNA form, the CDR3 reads TGTGCCAGCAGCTTAGGGACAGGGCCCAATCAGCCCCAGCATTTT. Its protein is CASSLGTGPNQPQHF.

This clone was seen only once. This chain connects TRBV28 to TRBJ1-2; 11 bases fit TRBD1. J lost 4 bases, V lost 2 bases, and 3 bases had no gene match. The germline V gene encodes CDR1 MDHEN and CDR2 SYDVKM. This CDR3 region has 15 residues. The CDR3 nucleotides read TGTGCCAGCAGTTTAGTCGGGACAGGGGGCTATGGCTACACCTTC. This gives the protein CASSLVGTGGYGYTF.

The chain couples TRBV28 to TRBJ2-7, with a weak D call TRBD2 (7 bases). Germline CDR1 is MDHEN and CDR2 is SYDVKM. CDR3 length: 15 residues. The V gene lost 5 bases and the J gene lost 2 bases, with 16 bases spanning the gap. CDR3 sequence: CASSLFGGPTYEQYF. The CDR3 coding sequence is TGTGCCAGCAGTCTCTTCGGGGGGCCCACCTACGAGCAGTACTTC.

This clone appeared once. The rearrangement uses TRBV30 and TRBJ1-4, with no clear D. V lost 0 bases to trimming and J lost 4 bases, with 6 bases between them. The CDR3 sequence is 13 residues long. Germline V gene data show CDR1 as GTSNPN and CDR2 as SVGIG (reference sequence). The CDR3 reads CAWSVRYNEKLFF. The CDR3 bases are TGTGCCTGGAGTGTACGGTATAATGAAAAACTGTTTTTT.

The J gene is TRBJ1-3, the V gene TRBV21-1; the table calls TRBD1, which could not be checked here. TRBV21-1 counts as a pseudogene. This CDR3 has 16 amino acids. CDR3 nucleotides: TGTGCCAGCAGCAGGACACCTTTCCACTCTGGAAACACCATATATTTT. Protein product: CASSRTPFHSGNTIYF.

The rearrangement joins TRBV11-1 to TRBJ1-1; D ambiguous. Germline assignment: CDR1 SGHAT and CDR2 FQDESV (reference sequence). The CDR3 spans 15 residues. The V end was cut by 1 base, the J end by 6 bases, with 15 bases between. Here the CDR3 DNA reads TGTGCCAGCAGCTTAGACATCCGGGGAGCGGCTGAAGCTTTCTTT. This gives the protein CASSLDIRGAAEAFF.

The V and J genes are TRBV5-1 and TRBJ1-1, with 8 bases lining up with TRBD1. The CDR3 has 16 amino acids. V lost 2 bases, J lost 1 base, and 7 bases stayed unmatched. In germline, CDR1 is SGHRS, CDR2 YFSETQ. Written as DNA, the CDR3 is TGCGCCAGCAGCTTCGGAACAGGGGGTCAGAACACTGAAGCTTTCTTT. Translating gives CASSFGTGGQNTEAFF.